Each of the 14 T cell receptor beta chains below was sequenced from the same sample in a study of molecular identifiers for immune sequencing clone quantification (dated by TCRdb to between 2017 and 2018). Libraries came from PCR. The sample was run on an Illumina HiSeq 4000. The public reads were run again by TCRdb, first through fastp at Q25 and then through MiXCR, and only productive beta chains were kept. Each CDR3 protein gets just one entry, which takes the most common genes and DNA from the rows behind it. The sample contains about half a million distinct CDR3 sequences, 20% to 25% of them found a single time. The top ten clones comprise under 0.85% of the sample. Sample: naive CD8+ T cells from blood, with Jurkat cell RNA spiked in. The sample's cell subset or site label, in plain terms: FACS-sorted CD8+CD4-CCR7+CD45RA+ naive T cells. These receptors came from a human donor in good health. Some libraries in this study had Jurkat cell RNA spiked in.

This clonotype has at least ten counts. The rearrangement uses TRBV9 and TRBJ1-1; D is ambiguous. V was trimmed by 3 bases and J by 5 bases, leaving 11 bases between them. The CDR3 is made up of 13 amino acids. From germline, CDR1 is SGDLS and CDR2 YYNGEE. The CDR3 spells CASSGEINTEAFF. DNA for the CDR3: TGTGCCAGCAGCGGGGAGATTAATACTGAAGCTTTCTTT.

A note on this clonotype: Sequence at one end of the junction differs from germline and may be a read error. The rearrangement uses TRBV7-9 and TRBJ2-5; perhaps TRBD2 as D (6 bases). The CDR3 has 15 residues. CDR1 and CDR2 from the germline V gene are SEHNR and FQNEAQ (reference sequence). The CDR3 sequence: CASGFGPGEEETQYF. As DNA, the CDR3 is TGTGCCAGCGGCTTCGGGCCTGGGGAGGAAGAGACCCAGTACTTC.

This clonotype occurred many times. The chain is built from TRBV30 and TRBJ2-1, with D tentatively TRBD1 (5 bases). V was clipped by 3 bases and J by 9 bases, with 12 bases between them. The germline gives CDR1 GTSNPN, CDR2 SVGIG (reference sequence). The CDR3 length is 12 residues. The CDR3 protein is CAWRTGQGEQFF. The CDR3 DNA sequence: TGTGCCTGGAGAACGGGTCAGGGTGAGCAGTTCTTC.

On this clonotype itself: A read error may produce the germline difference seen at one junction end. The chain links TRBV3-1 to TRBJ2-7; D uncertain. This CDR3 spans 13 amino acids. Germline-derived CDR1 and CDR2 are LGHDT and YNNKEL (reference sequence). CDR3 region: CAGSQGNPYEQYF. As DNA, the CDR3 is TGTGCCGGCAGCCAAGGTAACCCCTACGAGCAGTACTTC.

This clonotype was detected only a few times. The CDR3 reads CASSIWTGGDTQYF. CDR3 DNA sequence: TGTGCCAGTAGTATTTGGACAGGGGGGGATACGCAGTATTTT. The V gene is TRBV19, the J gene TRBJ2-3, with TRBD1 matching over 10 bases. Germline V gene sequence: CDR1 LNHDA, CDR2 SQIVND (reference sequence). There are 14 residues in the CDR3. Losses at the gene ends were 3 bases for V and 6 bases for J; bases not matched to a gene: 3. The complete variable domain, with remaining parts taken from reference TRBV19 and TRBJ2-3, reads DGGITQSPKYLFRKEGQNVTLSCEQNLNHDAMYWYRQDPGQGLRLIYYSQIVNDFQKGDIAEGYSVSREKKESFPLTVTSAQKNPTAFYLCASSIWTGGDTQYFGPGTRLTVL.

This clonotype was detected only a few times. One end of the junction varies from germline; a read error may be responsible. This rearrangement joins TRBV29-1 to TRBJ2-7; 9 positions agree with TRBD1. Germline V CDR1 and CDR2: SQVTM, ANQGSEA. The CDR3 extends over 14 amino acids. This chain's CDR3 is CGVAPGQGMYEQYF. CDR3 DNA: TGCGGCGTAGCACCGGGACAGGGAATGTACGAGCAGTACTTC.

Note on this clonotype: A clone one base away is much larger, so this may be a read error. This sequence joins TRBV7-8 and TRBJ2-1; D not certain. Per the germline V gene, CDR1 is SGHVS and CDR2 is FQNEAQ. The CDR3 spans 17 residues. The CDR3 sequence: CASSLLGDLRSSNGQFF. In DNA form, the CDR3 reads TGTGCCAGCAGCTTATTGGGTGATCTAAGAAGTTCCAATGGGCAGTTCTTC.

This clonotype was seen more than once but under ten times. This CDR3 is CASSIGTGQYEQYF. As DNA, the CDR3 is TGTGCCAGTAGTATAGGAACAGGGCAGTACGAGCAGTACTTC. This chain joins TRBV19 and TRBJ2-7, with a possible D match to TRBD1 (6 bases). V lost 1 base to trimming and J lost 4 bases, with 11 bases between them. This CDR3 region has 14 residues. Germline CDR1 and CDR2: LNHDA and SQIVND (reference sequence).

As regards this clonotype: Being one base from a much bigger clone, this may be a read error. CDR3: CASSSWRGEQMDTQYF. The DNA of the CDR3 is TGTGCCAGCAGTTCTTGGAGGGGGGAGCAGATGGATACGCAGTATTTT. The chain combines TRBV28 with TRBJ2-3, with D perhaps given as TRBD1 or TRBD2 (6 bases each). Deletions cut 4 bases from V and 6 bases from J, with 20 bases between. The CDR3 contains 16 residues. Germline V gives CDR1 MDHEN, CDR2 SYDVKM.

Regarding this clonotype: This may be a read error: a much more frequent sequence differs by one nucleotide. The chain joins TRBV6-2 or TRBV6-3 to TRBJ2-3; D may be TRBD2 (5 bases). Germline values: CDR1 MNHEY, CDR2 SVGEGT. The CDR3 totals 14 residues. V was pared by 3 bases and J by 5 bases, with 12 bases between. CDR3 bases: TGTGCCAGCAGTTATCCCGAGGGTGTAGATACGCAGTATTTT. It is translated as CASSYPEGVDTQYF.

This clonotype appeared once. This sequence may be a read error, since a much larger clone differs from it by one base. V is TRBV30 and J is TRBJ2-5; D is undetermined. Germline-derived CDR1 and CDR2 are GTSNPN and SVGIG (reference sequence). CDR3 length: 14 residues. The CDR3 region has the DNA TGTGCCAGGAGTATCGCACCGGCCGGAGAGACCCAGTACTTC. It encodes CARSIAPAGETQYF.

About this clonotype: A much larger clone differs from this one at a single base, so this may be a read error. V gene TRBV4-3 combines with J gene TRBJ2-1, with D possibly TRBD2 on 6 matching bases. The V and J ends lost 0 bases and 6 bases respectively, with 12 bases between them. Germline V gives CDR1 LGHNA, CDR2 YSLEER. The CDR3 covers 15 residues. CDR3 sequence (DNA): TGCGCCAGCAGCCAAGAGGGACTTCTCGGCAATGAGCAGTTCTTC. Its translation is CASSQEGLLGNEQFF.

This clonotype was recorded many times. This chain connects TRBV4-1 to TRBJ1-3, with D tentatively TRBD1 (5 bases). CDR1 and CDR2 from the germline V gene are MGHRA and YSYEKL. Trimming left V 1 base short and J 2 bases short, with 9 bases between. CDR3 length equals 15 residues. The CDR3: CASSQAGEAGNTIYF. The CDR3 nucleotides read TGCGCCAGCAGCCAAGCGGGGGAGGCTGGAAACACCATATATTTT.

This clonotype was seen just once. A clone one base away is much larger, so this may be a read error. V gene TRBV6-5 combines with J gene TRBJ1-1; perhaps TRBD1 as D (6 bases). V lost 2 bases, J lost 1 base, and 8 bases lay in between. Per the germline V gene, CDR1 is MNHEY and CDR2 is SVGAGI. The CDR3 is made up of 14 amino acids. The CDR3 sequence is CASSYTGSNTEAFF. In nucleotides, the CDR3 is TGTGCCAGCAGTTACACAGGGTCGAACACTGAAGCTTTCTTT.